This T cell receptor beta chain is drawn from a study of T cells after yellow fever vaccination. Trimming removed 3 bases from V and 6 bases from J, with 9 bases in between. Germline CDR1 SGHNT, CDR2 YYREEE (reference sequence). This CDR3 is built from 12 residues. TCRdb processed the 5' RACE reads anew with MiXCR; each CDR3 protein has one entry. Seen here are approximately 300,000 distinct CDR3 sequences, 9.5% to 12% observed once, and the top ten hold 3% to 3.5%. The TCR comes from a man younger than 30 who received the YFV17D yellow fever vaccine. The sequences come from CD4+ T cells sorted from PBMCs, collected 45 days after the yellow fever booster vaccination. The J gene is TRBJ1-2, the V gene TRBV5-4; maybe TRBD1 (5 bases). The CDR3 DNA sequence: TGTGCCAGCAGCTCGGACACTGATGGCTACACCTTC. It specifies CASSSDTDGYTF.